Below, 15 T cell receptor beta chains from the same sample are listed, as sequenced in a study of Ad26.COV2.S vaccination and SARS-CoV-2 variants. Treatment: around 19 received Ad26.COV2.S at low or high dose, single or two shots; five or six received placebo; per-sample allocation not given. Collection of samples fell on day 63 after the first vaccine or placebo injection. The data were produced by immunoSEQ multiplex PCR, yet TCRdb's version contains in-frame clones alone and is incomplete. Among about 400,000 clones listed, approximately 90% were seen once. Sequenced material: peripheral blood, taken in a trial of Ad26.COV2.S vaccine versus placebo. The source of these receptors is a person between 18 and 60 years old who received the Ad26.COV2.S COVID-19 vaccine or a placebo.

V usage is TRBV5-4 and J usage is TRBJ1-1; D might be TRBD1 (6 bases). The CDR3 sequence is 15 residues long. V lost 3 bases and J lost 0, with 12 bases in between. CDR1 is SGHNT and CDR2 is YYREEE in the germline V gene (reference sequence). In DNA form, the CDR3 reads TGTGCCAGCAGCTCGAAGACAGGACTGAACACTGAAGCTTTCTTT. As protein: CASSSKTGLNTEAFF.

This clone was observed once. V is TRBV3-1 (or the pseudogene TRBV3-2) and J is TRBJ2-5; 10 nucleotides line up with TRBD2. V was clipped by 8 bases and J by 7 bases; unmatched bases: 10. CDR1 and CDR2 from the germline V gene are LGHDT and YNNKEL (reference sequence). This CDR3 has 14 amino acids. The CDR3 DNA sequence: TGTGCCAGCGCGGTGCGAGCGGGGGGGGCGACCCAGTACTTC. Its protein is CASAVRAGGATQYF.

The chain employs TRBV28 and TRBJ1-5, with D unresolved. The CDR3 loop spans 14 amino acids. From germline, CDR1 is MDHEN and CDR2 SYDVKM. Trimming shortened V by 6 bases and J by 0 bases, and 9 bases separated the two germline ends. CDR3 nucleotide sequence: TGTGCCAGCAGACCGGGTCTTAGCAATCAGCCCCAGCATTTT. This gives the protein CASRPGLSNQPQHF.

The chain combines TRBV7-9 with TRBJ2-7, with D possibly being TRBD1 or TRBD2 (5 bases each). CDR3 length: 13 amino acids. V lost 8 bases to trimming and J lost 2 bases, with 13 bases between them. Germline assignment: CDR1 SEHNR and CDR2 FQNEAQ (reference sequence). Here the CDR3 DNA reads TGTGCCAGCTCAGGTGAGGGGCCCTACGAGCAGTACTTC. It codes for CASSGEGPYEQYF.

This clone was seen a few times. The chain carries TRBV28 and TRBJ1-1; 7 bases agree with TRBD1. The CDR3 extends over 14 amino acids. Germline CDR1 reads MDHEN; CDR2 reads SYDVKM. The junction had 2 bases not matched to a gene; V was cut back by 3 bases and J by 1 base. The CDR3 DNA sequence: TGTGCCAGCAGTTTCGGGACAGCGAACACTGAAGCTTTCTTT. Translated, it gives CASSFGTANTEAFF.

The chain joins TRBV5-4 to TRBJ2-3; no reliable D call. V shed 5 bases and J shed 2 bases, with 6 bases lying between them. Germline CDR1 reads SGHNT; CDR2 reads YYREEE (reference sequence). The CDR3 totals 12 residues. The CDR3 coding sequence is TGTGCCAGCAGTTTTCTCACAGATACGCAGTATTTT. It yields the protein CASSFLTDTQYF.

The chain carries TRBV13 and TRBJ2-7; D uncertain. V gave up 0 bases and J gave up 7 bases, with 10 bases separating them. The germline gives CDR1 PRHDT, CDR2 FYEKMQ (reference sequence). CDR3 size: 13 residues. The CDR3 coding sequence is TGTGCCAGCAGCTTAGGCAGAACCGGGGAGCAGTACTTC. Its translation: CASSLGRTGEQYF.

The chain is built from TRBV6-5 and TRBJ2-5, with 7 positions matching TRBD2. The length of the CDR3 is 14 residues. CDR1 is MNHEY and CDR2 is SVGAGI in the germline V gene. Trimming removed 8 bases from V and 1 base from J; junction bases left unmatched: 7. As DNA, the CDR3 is TGTGCCAGCGGGGGGGGAGGGTCCCAAGAGACCCAGTACTTC. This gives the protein CASGGGGSQETQYF.

CDR3 loop: CASSLPGTGEQNTQYF. The CDR3 nucleotides are TGTGCCAGCAGTTTACCGGGGACAGGGGAACAGAATACGCAGTATTTT. The rearrangement uses TRBV28 and TRBJ2-3; 10 bases fit TRBD1. V lost 2 bases and J lost 7; bases outside the gene matches: 9. The CDR3 is 16 amino acids. CDR1 is MDHEN, CDR2 SYDVKM, per germline. The full variable domain, with the rest looked up from reference TRBV28 and TRBJ2-3, is DVKVTQSSRYLVKRTGEKVFLECVQDMDHENMFWYRQDPGLGLRLIYFSYDVKMKEKGDIPEGYSVSREKKERFSLILESASTNQTSMYLCASSLPGTGEQNTQYFGPGTRLTVL.

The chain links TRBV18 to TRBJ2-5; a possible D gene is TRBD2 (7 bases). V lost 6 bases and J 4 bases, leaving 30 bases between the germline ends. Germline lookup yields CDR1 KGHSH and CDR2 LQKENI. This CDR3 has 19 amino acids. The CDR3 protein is CASSPNVLRRAGAGETQYF. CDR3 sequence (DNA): TGTGCCAGCTCGCCAAACGTCCTTCGACGGGCGGGGGCCGGAGAGACCCAGTACTTC.

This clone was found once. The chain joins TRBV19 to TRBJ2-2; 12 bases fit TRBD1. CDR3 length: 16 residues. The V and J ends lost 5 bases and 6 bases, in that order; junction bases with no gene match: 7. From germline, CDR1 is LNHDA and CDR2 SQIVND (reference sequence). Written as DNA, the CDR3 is TGTGCCAGTAGTCGTATCCGGGACAGGGGGCCCGGGGAGCTGTTTTTT. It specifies CASSRIRDRGPGELFF. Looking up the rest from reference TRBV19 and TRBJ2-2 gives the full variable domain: DGGITQSPKYLFRKEGQNVTLSCEQNLNHDAMYWYRQDPGQGLRLIYYSQIVNDFQKGDIAEGYSVSREKKESFPLTVTSAQKNPTAFYLCASSRIRDRGPGELFFGEGSRLTVL.

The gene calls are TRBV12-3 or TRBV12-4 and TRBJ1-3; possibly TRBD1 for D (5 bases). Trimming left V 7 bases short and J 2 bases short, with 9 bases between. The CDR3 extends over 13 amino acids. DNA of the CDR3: TGTGCCAGCAAGGAGGGGACTGGAAACACCATATATTTT. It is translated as CASKEGTGNTIYF.

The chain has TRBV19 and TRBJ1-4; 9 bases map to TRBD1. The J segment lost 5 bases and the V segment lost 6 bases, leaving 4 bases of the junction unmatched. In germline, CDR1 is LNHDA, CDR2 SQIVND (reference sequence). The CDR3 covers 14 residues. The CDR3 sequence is CASRRTGENEKLFF. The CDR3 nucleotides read TGTGCCAGTAGAAGGACAGGGGAAAATGAAAAACTGTTTTTT. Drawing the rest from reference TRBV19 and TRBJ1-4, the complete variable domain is DGGITQSPKYLFRKEGQNVTLSCEQNLNHDAMYWYRQDPGQGLRLIYYSQIVNDFQKGDIAEGYSVSREKKESFPLTVTSAQKNPTAFYLCASRRTGENEKLFFGSGTQLSVL.

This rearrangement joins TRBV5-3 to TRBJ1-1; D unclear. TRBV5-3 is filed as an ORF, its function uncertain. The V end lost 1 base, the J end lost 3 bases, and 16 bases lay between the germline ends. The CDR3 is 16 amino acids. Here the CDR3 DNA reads TGTGCCAGAAGCTTGTATAGGCGGGGTGAGCACACTGAAGCTTTCTTT. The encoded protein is CARSLYRRGEHTEAFF.

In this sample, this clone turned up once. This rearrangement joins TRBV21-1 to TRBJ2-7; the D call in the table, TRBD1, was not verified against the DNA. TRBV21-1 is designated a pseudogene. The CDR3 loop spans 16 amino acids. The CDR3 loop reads CASSKVTDRDRYEQYF. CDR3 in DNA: TGTGCCAGCAGCAAAGTTACGGACAGGGACCGCTACGAGCAGTACTTC.